The rows below give T cell receptor beta chains drawn from one sample of a study of shared clonotypes between healthy human individuals. The assay was immunoSEQ multiplex PCR, and TCRdb's table has in-frame clones only and misses some. The sample shows roughly 1,800,000 clones, approximately 95% of them seen only once. Input material: naive CD8+ T cells sorted from blood. The receptors originated from a man aged 18-30 years in good health. CDR3s include the opening cysteine and the closing phenylalanine or tryptophan. Fields, in order: V gene, CDR3 length, clone size, J gene, D gene, CDR3 protein, CDR3 DNA. The D gene is left open where the match is weak. Only some rows state a clone size, as once, few, many or a class for expanded clones.

>TRBV9|14|once|TRBJ2-1|NA
CASSVDRVGNEQFF
TGTGCCAGCAGCGTAGACAGGGTAGGTAATGAGCAGTTCTTC
>TRBV5-1|13|NA|TRBJ1-1|NA
CASTQGEYTEAFF
TGCGCCAGCACCCAAGGGGAGTACACTGAAGCTTTCTTT
>TRBV28|14|NA|TRBJ1-1|NA
CASSFGGSWAEAFF
TGTGCCAGCAGTTTCGGGGGTAGTTGGGCTGAAGCTTTCTTT
>TRBV27|16|once|TRBJ2-1|TRBD2
CASSFLSSGGYNEQFF
TGTGCCAGCAGTTTCCTCTCTAGCGGGGGATACAATGAGCAGTTCTTC
>TRBV7-2|17|NA|TRBJ2-3|TRBD2
CASSRRLAGGRTDTQYF
TGTGCCAGCAGCCGCCGACTAGCGGGAGGTCGCACAGATACGCAGTATTTT
>TRBV5-1|13|NA|TRBJ1-2|NA
CASGDTANYGYTF
TGCGCCAGCGGAGACACTGCTAACTATGGCTACACCTTC
>TRBV5-4|14|NA|TRBJ1-6|NA
CASSLGQTHSPLHF
TGTGCCAGCAGCTTGGGACAGACGCACTCACCCCTCCACTTT
>TRBV6-6|14|NA|TRBJ1-1|NA
CASIDIGGSTEAFF
TGTGCCAGCATCGATATAGGGGGGAGCACTGAAGCTTTCTTT
>TRBV30|14|NA|TRBJ1-1|NA
CAWNTGTANTEAFF
TGTGCCTGGAATACCGGGACGGCGAACACTGAAGCTTTCTTT
>TRBV4-1|16|NA|TRBJ1-5|NA
CASSQEPGAYNQPQHF
TGCGCCAGCAGCCAAGAGCCGGGGGCATACAATCAGCCCCAGCATTTT
>TRBV7-8|15|NA|TRBJ2-7|TRBD2
CASRTGLAGSHEQYF
TGTGCCAGCAGGACCGGACTAGCGGGATCCCACGAGCAGTACTTC
>TRBV27|15|once|TRBJ2-7|TRBD1
CASSLRGDRVHEQYF
TGTGCCAGCAGTTTACGAGGGGACAGGGTACACGAGCAGTACTTC
>TRBV27|14|NA|TRBJ2-1|NA
CASSFLGPDNEQFF
TGTGCCAGCAGTTTTTTAGGGCCTGACAATGAGCAGTTCTTC
>TRBV29-1|11|NA|TRBJ2-7|NA
CSGLGGYEQYF
TGCAGTGGCCTAGGGGGTTACGAGCAGTACTTC
>TRBV29-1|16|NA|TRBJ2-7|NA
CSVGTWTGPSSYEQYF
TGCAGCGTTGGGACATGGACGGGGCCGAGCTCCTACGAGCAGTACTTC
>TRBV7-9|13|NA|TRBJ2-1|TRBD2
CASSFPSGNEQFF
TGTGCCAGCAGCTTCCCTAGCGGCAATGAGCAGTTCTTC
>TRBV5-4|12|NA|TRBJ2-5|NA
CASSSGDWTQYF
TGTGCCAGCAGCTCGGGGGATTGGACCCAGTACTTC
>TRBV18|15|NA|TRBJ2-7|TRBD1
CASSPATGGSYEQYF
TGTGCCAGCTCACCAGCGACAGGGGGCTCCTACGAGCAGTACTTC
>TRBV4-3|16|NA|TRBJ1-1|TRBD1
CASSQAGQGGNTEAFF
TGCGCCAGCAGCCAAGCTGGACAGGGGGGGAACACTGAAGCTTTCTTT
>TRBV29-1|10|NA|TRBJ2-7|NA
CSVGHPEQYF
TGCAGCGTTGGCCACCCCGAGCAGTACTTC
>TRBV12-5|11|NA|TRBJ1-1|NA
CASGLYPEAFF
TGTGCTAGTGGTTTGTATCCTGAAGCTTTCTTT
>TRBV4-3|16|NA|TRBJ2-5|TRBD1
CASSQDIGQGMETQYF
TGCGCCAGCAGCCAAGACATAGGACAGGGTATGGAGACCCAGTACTTC
>TRBV7-2|15|NA|TRBJ2-5|TRBD2
CASSTPGGAGETQYF
TGTGCCAGCAGCACCCCGGGGGGAGCGGGAGAGACCCAGTACTTC
>TRBV27|13|NA|TRBJ1-6|NA
CASSVWGGSPLHF
TGTGCCAGCAGTGTCTGGGGCGGTTCACCCCTCCACTTT
>TRBV10-2|13|NA|TRBJ2-7|NA
CASAFPQSYEQYF
TGCGCCAGCGCCTTCCCCCAGTCCTACGAGCAGTACTTC
>TRBV6-5|13|NA|TRBJ1-1|NA
CASNPGEGTEAFF
TGTGCCAGCAACCCCGGGGAAGGCACTGAAGCTTTCTTT
>TRBV6-4|12|NA|TRBJ2-1|NA
CASSDTGNEQFF
TGTGCCAGCAGTGACACGGGGAATGAGCAGTTCTTC
>TRBV7-9|14|NA|TRBJ2-2|NA
CASSLLVDTGELFF
TGTGCCAGCAGCTTATTGGTAGACACCGGGGAGCTGTTTTTT
>TRBV27|14|NA|TRBJ2-2|NA
CASSIPGYTGELFF
TGTGCCAGCAGTATCCCAGGGTACACCGGGGAGCTGTTTTTT
>TRBV28|15|NA|TRBJ2-7|TRBD2
CASSSWYLAAYEQYF
TGTGCCAGCAGTTCTTGGTACCTAGCGGCATACGAGCAGTACTTC
>TRBV4-1|16|NA|TRBJ2-3|TRBD1
CASSPGTGGYSDTQYF
TGCGCCAGCAGCCCAGGGACAGGGGGTTACTCAGATACGCAGTATTTT